Listed here is a single T cell receptor (beta chain). Data came from immunoSEQ multiplex PCR; TCRdb stores just in-frame clones and leaves some out. The sample has some 150,000 clones; 65% to 90% are singletons. This sample stems from a study of blood T cell repertoires in COVID-19. Germline CDR1 is MDHEN and CDR2 is SYDVKM. There are 15 residues in the CDR3. V gave up 2 bases and J gave up 0 bases; unmatched junction bases: 4. Recovered status applied to Cohort 3 donors who had two consecutive negative PCRs. It also applied to those with clearance or with symptom resolution. V is TRBV28 and J is TRBJ2-7; TRBD1 matches at 7 bases. Sequencing used PBMCs or T cells enriched from blood (not recorded which). This clonotype was sampled from a man aged 50 to 60 who had recovered from COVID-19. As DNA, the CDR3 is TGTGCCAGCAGTTTAAGCAGGGGGAGCTCCTACGAGCAGTACTTC. The encoded protein is CASSLSRGSSYEQYF.